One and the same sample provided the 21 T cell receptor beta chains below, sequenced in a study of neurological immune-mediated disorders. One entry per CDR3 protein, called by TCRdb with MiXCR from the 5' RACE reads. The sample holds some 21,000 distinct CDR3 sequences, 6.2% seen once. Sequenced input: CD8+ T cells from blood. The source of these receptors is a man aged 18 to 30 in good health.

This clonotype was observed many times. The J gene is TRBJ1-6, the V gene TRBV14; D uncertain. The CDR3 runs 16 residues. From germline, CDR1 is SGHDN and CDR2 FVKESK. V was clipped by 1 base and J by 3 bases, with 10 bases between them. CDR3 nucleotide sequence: TGTGCCAGCAGCCAAGGTTTAGTCCTCTATAATTCACCCCTCCACTTT. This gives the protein CASSQGLVLYNSPLHF.

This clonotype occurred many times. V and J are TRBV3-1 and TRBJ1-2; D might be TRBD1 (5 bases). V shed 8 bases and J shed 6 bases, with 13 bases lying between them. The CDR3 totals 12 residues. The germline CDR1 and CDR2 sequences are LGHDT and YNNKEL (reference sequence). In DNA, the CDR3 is TGTGCCAGCTATGGGGGATCAGATGGCTACACCTTC. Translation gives CASYGGSDGYTF.

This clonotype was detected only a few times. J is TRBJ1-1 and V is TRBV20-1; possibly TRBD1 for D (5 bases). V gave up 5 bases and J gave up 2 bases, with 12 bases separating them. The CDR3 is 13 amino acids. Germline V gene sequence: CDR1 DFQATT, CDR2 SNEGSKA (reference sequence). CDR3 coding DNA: TGCAGTGCTTCCCCGGGACTTAACACTGAAGCTTTCTTT. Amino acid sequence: CSASPGLNTEAFF.

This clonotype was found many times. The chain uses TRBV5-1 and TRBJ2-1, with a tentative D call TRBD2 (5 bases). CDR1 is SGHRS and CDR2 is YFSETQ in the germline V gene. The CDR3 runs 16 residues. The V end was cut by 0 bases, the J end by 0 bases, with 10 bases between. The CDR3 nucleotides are TGCGCCAGCAGCTTGGAGGTGACTATCTCCTACAATGAGCAGTTCTTC. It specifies CASSLEVTISYNEQFF.

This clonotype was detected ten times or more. CDR3 in amino acids: CASNRGVWSTDTQYF. For the CDR3, the DNA is TGCGCCAGCAACCGGGGGGTATGGAGCACAGATACGCAGTATTTT. The gene calls are TRBV5-1 and TRBJ2-3, with 7 bases identical to TRBD2. Germline loops: CDR1 SGHRS, CDR2 YFSETQ. The V segment lost 6 bases and the J segment 0 bases; nucleotides outside the gene matches: 7. The CDR3 covers 15 residues.

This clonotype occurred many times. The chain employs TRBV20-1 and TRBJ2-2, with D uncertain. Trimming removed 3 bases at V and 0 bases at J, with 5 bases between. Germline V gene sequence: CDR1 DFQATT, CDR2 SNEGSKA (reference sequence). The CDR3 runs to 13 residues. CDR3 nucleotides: TGCAGTGCTAGGGATACGAACACCGGGGAGCTGTTTTTT. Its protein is CSARDTNTGELFF.

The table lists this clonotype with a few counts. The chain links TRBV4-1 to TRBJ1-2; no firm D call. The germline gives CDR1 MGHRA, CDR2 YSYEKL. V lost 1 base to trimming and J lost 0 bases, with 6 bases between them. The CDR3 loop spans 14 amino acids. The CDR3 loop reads CASSQGPSNYGYTF. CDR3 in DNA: TGCGCCAGCAGCCAAGGGCCGTCTAACTATGGCTACACCTTC.

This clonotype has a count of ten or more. The CDR3 nucleotides read TGTGCCAGCAGCCATGGACCGGGGACGAACACTGAAGCTTTCTTT. Amino acids: CASSHGPGTNTEAFF. The genes are TRBV3-1 and TRBJ1-1; TRBD1 is a possible D gene (5 bases). The CDR3 is 15 amino acids. V gave up 3 bases and J gave up 1 base, with 12 bases separating them. Germline CDR1 LGHDT, CDR2 YNNKEL (reference sequence).

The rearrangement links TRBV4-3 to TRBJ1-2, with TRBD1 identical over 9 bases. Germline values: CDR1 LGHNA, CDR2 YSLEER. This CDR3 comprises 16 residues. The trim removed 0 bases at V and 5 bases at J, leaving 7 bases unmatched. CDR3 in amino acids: CASSQENRGRIYGYTF. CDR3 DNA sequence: TGCGCCAGCAGCCAAGAAAACAGGGGGCGCATATATGGCTACACCTTC.

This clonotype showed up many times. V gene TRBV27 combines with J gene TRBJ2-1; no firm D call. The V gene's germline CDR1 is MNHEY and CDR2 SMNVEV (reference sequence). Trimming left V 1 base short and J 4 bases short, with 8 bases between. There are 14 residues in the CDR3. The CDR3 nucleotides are TGTGCCAGCAGTTTATATGCAGGATACAATGAGCAGTTCTTC. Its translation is CASSLYAGYNEQFF.

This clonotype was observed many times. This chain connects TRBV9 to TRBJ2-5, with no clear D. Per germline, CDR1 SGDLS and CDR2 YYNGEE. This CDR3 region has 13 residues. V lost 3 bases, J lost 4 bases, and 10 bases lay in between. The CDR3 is CASSDQNGETQYF. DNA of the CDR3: TGTGCCAGCAGCGATCAGAACGGAGAGACCCAGTACTTC.

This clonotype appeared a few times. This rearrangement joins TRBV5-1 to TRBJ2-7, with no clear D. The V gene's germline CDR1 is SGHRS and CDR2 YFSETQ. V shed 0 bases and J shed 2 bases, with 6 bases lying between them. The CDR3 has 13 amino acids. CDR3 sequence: CASSLAVPYEQYF. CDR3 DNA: TGCGCCAGCAGCTTGGCTGTACCCTACGAGCAGTACTTC.

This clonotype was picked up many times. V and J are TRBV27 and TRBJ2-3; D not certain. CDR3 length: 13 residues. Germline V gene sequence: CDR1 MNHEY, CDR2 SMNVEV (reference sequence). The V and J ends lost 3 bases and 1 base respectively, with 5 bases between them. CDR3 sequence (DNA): TGTGCCAGCAGTTTTTTAGGCACAGATACGCAGTATTTT. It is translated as CASSFLGTDTQYF.

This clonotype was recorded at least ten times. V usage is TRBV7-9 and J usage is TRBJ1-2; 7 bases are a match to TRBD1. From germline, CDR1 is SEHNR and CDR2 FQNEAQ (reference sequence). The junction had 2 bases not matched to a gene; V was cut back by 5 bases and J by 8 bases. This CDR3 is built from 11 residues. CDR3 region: CASSTGDGYTF. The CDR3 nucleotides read TGTGCCAGCAGCACAGGGGACGGCTACACCTTC.

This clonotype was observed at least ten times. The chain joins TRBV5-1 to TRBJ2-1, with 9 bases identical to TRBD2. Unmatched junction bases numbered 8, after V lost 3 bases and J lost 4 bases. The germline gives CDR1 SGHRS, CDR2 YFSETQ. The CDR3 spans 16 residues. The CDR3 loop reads CASSWGLAPRYNEQFF. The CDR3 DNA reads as TGCGCCAGCAGCTGGGGACTAGCTCCCAGGTACAATGAGCAGTTCTTC.

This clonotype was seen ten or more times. Written as DNA, the CDR3 is TGTGCCAGCAGCCCGCCATCCTGGGGACTCTCTTCCTACGAGCAGTACTTC. Translated, it gives CASSPPSWGLSSYEQYF. The V and J genes are TRBV7-9 and TRBJ2-7, with D perhaps matching TRBD2 (6 bases). This CDR3 is built from 17 residues. The germline CDR1 and CDR2 sequences are SEHNR and FQNEAQ (reference sequence). V shed 5 bases and J shed 1 base, with 21 bases lying between them.

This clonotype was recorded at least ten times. The CDR3 sequence is CASSLAGAGGPQHF. DNA of the CDR3: TGTGCCAGCAGCTTAGCGGGGGCAGGGGGCCCCCAGCATTTT. The chain recombines TRBV7-6 with TRBJ1-5, with 8 bases lining up with TRBD1. The ends lost 0 bases at V and 10 bases at J; junction bases unmatched: 5. The CDR3 spans 14 residues. CDR1 SGHVS and CDR2 FNYEAQ come from the germline V gene.

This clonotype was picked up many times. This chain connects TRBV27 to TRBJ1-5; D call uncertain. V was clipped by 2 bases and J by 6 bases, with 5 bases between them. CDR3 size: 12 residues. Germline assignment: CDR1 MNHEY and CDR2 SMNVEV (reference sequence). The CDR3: CASSLRGQPQHF. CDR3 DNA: TGTGCCAGCAGTTTACGGGGTCAGCCCCAGCATTTT.

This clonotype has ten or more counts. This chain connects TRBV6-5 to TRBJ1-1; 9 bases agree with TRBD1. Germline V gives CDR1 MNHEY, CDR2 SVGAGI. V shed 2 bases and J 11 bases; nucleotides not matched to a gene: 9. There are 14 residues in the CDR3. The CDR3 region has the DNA TGTGCCAGCAGTTACGGGGGGGGGACAGGGCTCGCTTTCTTT. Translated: CASSYGGGTGLAFF.

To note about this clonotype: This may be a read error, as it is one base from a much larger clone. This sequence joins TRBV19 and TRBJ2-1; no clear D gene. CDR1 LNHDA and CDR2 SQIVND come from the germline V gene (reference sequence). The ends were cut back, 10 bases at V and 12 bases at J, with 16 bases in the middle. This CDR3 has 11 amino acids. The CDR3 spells CATLWFFGQFF. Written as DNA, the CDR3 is TGTGCCACCTTGTGGTTTTTCGGGCAGTTCTTC.

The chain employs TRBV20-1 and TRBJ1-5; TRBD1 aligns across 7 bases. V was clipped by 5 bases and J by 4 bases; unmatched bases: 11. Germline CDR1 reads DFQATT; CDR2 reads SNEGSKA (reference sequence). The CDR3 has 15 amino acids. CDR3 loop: CSAELLRGLNQPQHF. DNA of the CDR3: TGCAGTGCTGAATTGCTTAGGGGGCTTAATCAGCCCCAGCATTTT.